The clone carrying this T cell receptor (beta chain) showed up just once. What it binds is not known. Assay used: immunoSEQ multiplex PCR; TCRdb lists only in-frame clones, some missing. The sample consists of about 120,000 clones, around 93% of them appearing once. The entry originates in a study of T cell responses to AZD1222 COVID-19 vaccine. The study's findings and limits: Nearly half of unique spike-specific TCRs reportedly avoided B.1.351 and B.1.1.7 mutated regions. Donors skewed white British and female; clonal diversity was possibly underestimated.

CDR1 LGHNT and CDR2 FRNRAP come from the germline V gene. Trimming removed 0 bases from V and 5 bases from J, with 13 bases in between. There are 15 residues in the CDR3. This chain links TRBV12-5 with TRBJ1-2; D gene unclear. This sequence originates from an adult who received the AZD1222 COVID-19 vaccine. The source was peripheral blood, collected 28 days after the second AZD1222 dose. CDR3 residues: CASGLVQGRWYGYTF. The DNA of the CDR3 is TGTGCTAGTGGTTTGGTACAAGGACGGTGGTATGGCTACACCTTC. Full variable domain (missing parts from reference TRBV12-5 and TRBJ1-2): DARVTQTPRHKVTEMGQEVTMRCQPILGHNTVFWYRQTMMQGLELLAYFRNRAPLDDSGMPKDRFSAEMPDATLATLKIQPSEPRDSAVYFCASGLVQGRWYGYTFGSGTRLTVV.